This record looks at one T cell receptor beta chain sequence and its context. Its matching antigen is unknown. The sample originates from a study of cytomegalovirus exposure and HLA in healthy donors. The study, taken as a whole, reports: Cytomegalovirus-associated TCR beta chains were listed, numbering 164.

The PCR had 60 Vbeta and 13 Jbeta primers. Sequencing used immunoSEQ multiplex PCR; TCRdb keeps in-frame clones, though not all of them. Among under 300,000 clones listed, about 83% were seen once. Germline V gene lookup returns CDR1 SGHKS and CDR2 YYEKEE (reference sequence). The CDR3 runs 14 residues. The germline V and J ends were trimmed by 6 bases and 4 bases, with 13 bases remaining between them. The sample was PBMCs. The TCR originated in a woman aged 40 to 50 in good health and CMV-seropositive. The chain couples TRBV5-5 to TRBJ1-4; tentative D call: TRBD1 (5 bases). CDR3 in amino acids: CASTGTDFNEKLFF. The DNA for the CDR3 is TGTGCCAGCACCGGGACTGACTTTAATGAAAAACTGTTTTTT.